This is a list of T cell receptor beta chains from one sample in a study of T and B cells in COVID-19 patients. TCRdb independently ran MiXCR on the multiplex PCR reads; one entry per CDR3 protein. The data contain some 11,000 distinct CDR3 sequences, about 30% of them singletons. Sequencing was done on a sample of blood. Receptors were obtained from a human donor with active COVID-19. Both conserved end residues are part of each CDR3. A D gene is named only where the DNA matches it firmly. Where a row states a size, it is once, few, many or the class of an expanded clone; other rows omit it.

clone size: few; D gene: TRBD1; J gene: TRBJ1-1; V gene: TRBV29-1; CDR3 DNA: TGCAGCTGCGACAGGGGGAACACTGAAGCTTTCTTT; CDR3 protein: CSCDRGNTEAFF
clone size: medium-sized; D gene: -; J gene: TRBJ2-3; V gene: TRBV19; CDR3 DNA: TGTGCCAGTAGTATACCGCTAGTGGGTTCCGATACGCAGTATTTT; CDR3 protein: CASSIPLVGSDTQYF
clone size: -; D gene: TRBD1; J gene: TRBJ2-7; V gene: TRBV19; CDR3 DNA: TGTGCCAGCTCGACAGGGGGATCGTCGTACGAGCAGTACTTC; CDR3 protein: CASSTGGSSYEQYF
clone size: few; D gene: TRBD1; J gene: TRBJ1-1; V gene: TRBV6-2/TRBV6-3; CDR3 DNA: TGTGCCAGCAGTGGACCAGGGGGCCTGGGCACTGAAGCTTTCTTT; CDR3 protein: CASSGPGGLGTEAFF
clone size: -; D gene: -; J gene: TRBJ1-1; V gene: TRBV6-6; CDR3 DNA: TGTGCCAGCAATAAACGGGCCGATAATAATTTGGGGGCTTTCTTT; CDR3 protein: CASNKRADNNLGAFF
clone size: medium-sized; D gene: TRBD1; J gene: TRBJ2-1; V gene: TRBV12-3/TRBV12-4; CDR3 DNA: TGTGCCAGCAGTTTAACCGGGACAGGGGGTTTCTACAATGAGCAGTTCTTC; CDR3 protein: CASSLTGTGGFYNEQFF
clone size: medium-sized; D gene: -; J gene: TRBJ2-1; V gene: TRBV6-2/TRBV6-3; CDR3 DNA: TGTGCCAGCACTAAACGGGGCTCCTACAATGAGCAGTTCTTC; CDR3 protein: CASTKRGSYNEQFF
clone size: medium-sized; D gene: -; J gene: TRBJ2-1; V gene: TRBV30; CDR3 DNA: TGTGCCTGTGCTAGGGTCAGCTCCTACAATGAGCAGTTCTTC; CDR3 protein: CACARVSSYNEQFF
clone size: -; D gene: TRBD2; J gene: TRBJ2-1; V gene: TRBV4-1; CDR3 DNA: TGCGCCAGCAGCCAGGGGGCTAGCGGGGGGTCTTATAATGAGCAGTTCTTC; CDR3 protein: CASSQGASGGSYNEQFF
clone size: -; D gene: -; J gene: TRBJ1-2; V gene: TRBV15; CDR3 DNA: TGTGCCACCAGCAGAGTTGGGCCAGGGGCCTATGGCTACACCTTC; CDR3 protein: CATSRVGPGAYGYTF
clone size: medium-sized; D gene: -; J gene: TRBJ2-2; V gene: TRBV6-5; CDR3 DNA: TGTGCCAGCAGGGTCAATCGGGGCCAAGGACCCGGGGAGCTGTTTTTT; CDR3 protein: CASRVNRGQGPGELFF
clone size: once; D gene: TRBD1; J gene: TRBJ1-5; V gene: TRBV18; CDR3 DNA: TGTGCCAGCTCACCGGGACAGATTAGCAATCAGCCCCAGCATTTT; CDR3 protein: CASSPGQISNQPQHF
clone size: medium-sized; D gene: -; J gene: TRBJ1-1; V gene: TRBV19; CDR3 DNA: TGTGCCAGTAGTTCGGCCACAGGTTTCGCAACTTTCTTT; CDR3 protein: CASSSATGFATFF
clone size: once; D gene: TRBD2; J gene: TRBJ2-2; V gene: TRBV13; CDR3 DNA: TGTGCCAGCAGCCCCCATGCCACTAGCGTTAACACCGGGGAGCTGTTTTTT; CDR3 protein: CASSPHATSVNTGELFF
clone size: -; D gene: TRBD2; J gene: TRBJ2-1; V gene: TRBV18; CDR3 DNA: TGTGCCAGCTCACCACCAGGGCTAGCGGGGTACAATGAGCAGTTCTTC; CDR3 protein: CASSPPGLAGYNEQFF
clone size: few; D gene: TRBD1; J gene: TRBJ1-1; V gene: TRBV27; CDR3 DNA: TGTGCCAGCAGTTTGACCCGGACAGGGTGGACTGAAGCTTTCTTT; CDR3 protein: CASSLTRTGWTEAFF
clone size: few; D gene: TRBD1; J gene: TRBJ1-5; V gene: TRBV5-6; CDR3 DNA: TGTGCCAGCAGCTTAGGACAGGGCGGTCAGCCCCAGCATTTT; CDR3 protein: CASSLGQGGQPQHF
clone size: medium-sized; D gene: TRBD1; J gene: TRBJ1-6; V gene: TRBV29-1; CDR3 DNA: TGCAGCGTCTCTCAGGGGGCGGATTCACCCCTCCACTTT; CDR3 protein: CSVSQGADSPLHF
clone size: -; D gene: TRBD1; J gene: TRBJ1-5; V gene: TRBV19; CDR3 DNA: TGTGCCACCGCGACAGGGCATTATAGCAATCAGCCCCAGCATTTT; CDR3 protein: CATATGHYSNQPQHF
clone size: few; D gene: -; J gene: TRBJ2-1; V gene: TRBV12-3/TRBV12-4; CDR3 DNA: TGTGCCAGCAGCGCAAATACTAGCCCGCCCAATGAGCAGTTCTTC; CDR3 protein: CASSANTSPPNEQFF
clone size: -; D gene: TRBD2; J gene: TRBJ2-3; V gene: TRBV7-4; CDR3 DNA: TGTGCCAGCAGCCTACTAGCGGCCGGCACAGATACGCAGTATTTT; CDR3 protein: CASSLLAAGTDTQYF
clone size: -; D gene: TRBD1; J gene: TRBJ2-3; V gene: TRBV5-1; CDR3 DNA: TGCGCCAGCAGCTTGGCCGGGACAGGCGCGGATACGCAGTATTTT; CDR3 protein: CASSLAGTGADTQYF
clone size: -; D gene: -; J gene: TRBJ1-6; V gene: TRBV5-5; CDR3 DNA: TGTGCCAGCAGCCCCACGAGTAATTTACCCCTCCACTTT; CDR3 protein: CASSPTSNLPLHF
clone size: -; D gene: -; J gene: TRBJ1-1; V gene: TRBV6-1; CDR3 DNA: TGTGCCAGCAGTGAGAGATTTGGTGAAGCTTTCTTT; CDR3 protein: CASSERFGEAFF
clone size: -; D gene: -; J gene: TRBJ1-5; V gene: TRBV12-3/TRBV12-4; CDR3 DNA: TGTGCCAGTGCGGACGGTGATCAGCCCCAGCATTTT; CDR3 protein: CASADGDQPQHF
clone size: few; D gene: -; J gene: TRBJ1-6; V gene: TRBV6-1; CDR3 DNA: TGTGCCAGCAGTCAGGTTCGGGAATATTCACCCCTCCACTTT; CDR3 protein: CASSQVREYSPLHF
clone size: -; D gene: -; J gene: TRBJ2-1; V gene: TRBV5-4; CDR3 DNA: TGTGCCAGCAGCGGGGGGGGACACAACGACAATGAGCAGTTCTTC; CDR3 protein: CASSGGGHNDNEQFF
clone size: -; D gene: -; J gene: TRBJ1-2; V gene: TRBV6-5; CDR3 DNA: TGTGCCAGCAGTTACTCGGGGTACTATGGCTACACCTTC; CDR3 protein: CASSYSGYYGYTF
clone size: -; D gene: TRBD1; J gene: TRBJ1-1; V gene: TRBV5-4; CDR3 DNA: TGTGCCAGCAGCTCACAGGGGGCTCATGAAGCTTTCTTT; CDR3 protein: CASSSQGAHEAFF
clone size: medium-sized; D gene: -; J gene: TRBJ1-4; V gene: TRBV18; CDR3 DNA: TGTGCCAGCTCACACGGGACAACTAATGAAAAACTGTTTTTT; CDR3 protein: CASSHGTTNEKLFF
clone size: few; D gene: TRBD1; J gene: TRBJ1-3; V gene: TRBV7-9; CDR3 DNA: TGTGCCAGCCGATCGACAGGGACTGGAAACACCATATATTTT; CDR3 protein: CASRSTGTGNTIYF
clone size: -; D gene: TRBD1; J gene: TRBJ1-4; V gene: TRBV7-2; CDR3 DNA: TGTGCCAGCAGCTTTGGGGACAGCTCTAATGAAAAACTGTTTTTT; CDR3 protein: CASSFGDSSNEKLFF
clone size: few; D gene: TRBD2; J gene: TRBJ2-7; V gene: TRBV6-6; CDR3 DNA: TGTGCCAGCAGTCTAGGGGCACTAGCGGGGGGGACCCACGAGCAGTACTTC; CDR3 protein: CASSLGALAGGTHEQYF
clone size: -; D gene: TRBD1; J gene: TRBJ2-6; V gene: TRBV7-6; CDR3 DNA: TGTGCCAGCAGCCTCCGGACAGGGTTTAACTCTGGGGCCAACGTCCTGACTTTC; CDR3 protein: CASSLRTGFNSGANVLTF
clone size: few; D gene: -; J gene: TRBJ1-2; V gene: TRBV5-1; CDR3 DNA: TGCGCCAGCAGCCCCGGGGCAGGGGCGATGGGCTATGGCTACACCTTC; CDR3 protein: CASSPGAGAMGYGYTF
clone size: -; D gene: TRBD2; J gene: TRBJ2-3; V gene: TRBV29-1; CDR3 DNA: TGCAGCGCAAGCGGGGGGGGGGATACGCAGTATTTT; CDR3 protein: CSASGGGDTQYF
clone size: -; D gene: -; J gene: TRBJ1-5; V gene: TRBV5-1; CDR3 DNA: TGCGCCAGCAGACAGGGCCTAAGAGATCAGCCCCAGCATTTT; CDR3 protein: CASRQGLRDQPQHF
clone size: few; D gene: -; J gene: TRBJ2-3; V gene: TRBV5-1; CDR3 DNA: TGCGCCAGCAGCTTGACTGGCACAGATACGCAGTATTTT; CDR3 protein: CASSLTGTDTQYF
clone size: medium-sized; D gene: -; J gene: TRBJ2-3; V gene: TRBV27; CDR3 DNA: TGTGCCAGCACCAAGGGTTTGCTCACAGATACGCAGTATTTT; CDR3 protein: CASTKGLLTDTQYF
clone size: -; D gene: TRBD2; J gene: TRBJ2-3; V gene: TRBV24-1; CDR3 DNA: TGTGCCACTAGCGGGTTAAGCACAGATACGCAGTATTTT; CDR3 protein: CATSGLSTDTQYF
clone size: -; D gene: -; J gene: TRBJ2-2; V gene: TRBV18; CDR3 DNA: TGTGCCAGCTCACCACTTGGGAACACCGGGGAGCTGTTTTTT; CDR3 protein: CASSPLGNTGELFF
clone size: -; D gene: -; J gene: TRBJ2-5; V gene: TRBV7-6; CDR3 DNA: TGTGCCAGCAGCTTAGTGAGCCAAGAGACCCAGTACTTC; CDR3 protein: CASSLVSQETQYF
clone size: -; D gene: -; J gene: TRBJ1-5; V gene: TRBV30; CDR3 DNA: TGTGCCTGGACCCAGGGAATGAATAACCAGCCCCAGCATTTT; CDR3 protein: CAWTQGMNNQPQHF
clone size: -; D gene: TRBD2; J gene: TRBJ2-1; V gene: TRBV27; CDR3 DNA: TGTGCCAGCAGAACTTTAGCGGGGGGGCCCTACAATGAGCAGTTCTTC; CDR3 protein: CASRTLAGGPYNEQFF
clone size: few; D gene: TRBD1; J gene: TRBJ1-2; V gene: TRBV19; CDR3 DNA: TGTGCCAGTAGTATAGGAGGGACAGGATCTAACTATGGCTACACCTTC; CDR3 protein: CASSIGGTGSNYGYTF
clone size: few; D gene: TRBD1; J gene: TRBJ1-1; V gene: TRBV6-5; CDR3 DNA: TGTGCCAGCAGCCTCGGGACAGGGAGGACTGAAGCTTTCTTT; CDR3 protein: CASSLGTGRTEAFF
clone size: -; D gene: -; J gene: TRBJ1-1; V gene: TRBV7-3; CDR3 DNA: TGTGCCAGCAGCCGCGGTCTGGGGAACACTGAAGCTTTCTTT; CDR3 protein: CASSRGLGNTEAFF
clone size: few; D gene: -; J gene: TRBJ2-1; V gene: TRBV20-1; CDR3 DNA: TGCAGTGCCATATTTGTGCCGAACAATGAGCAGTTCTTC; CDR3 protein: CSAIFVPNNEQFF
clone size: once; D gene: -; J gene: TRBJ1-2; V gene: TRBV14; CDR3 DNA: TGTGCCAGCAGCCAAGAAACAGCCTATGGCTACACCTTC; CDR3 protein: CASSQETAYGYTF
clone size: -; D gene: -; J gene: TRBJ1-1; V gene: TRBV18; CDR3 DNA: TGTGCCAGCTCCCGCTTTGTTGGTGATGAAGCTTTCTTT; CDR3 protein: CASSRFVGDEAFF
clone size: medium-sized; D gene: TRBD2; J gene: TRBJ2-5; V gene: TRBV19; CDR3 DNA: TGTGCCAGTAGCGGAGCGGGGGGTAGTGAGACCCAGTACTTC; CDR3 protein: CASSGAGGSETQYF
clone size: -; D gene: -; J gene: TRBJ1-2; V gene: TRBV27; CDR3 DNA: TGTGCCAGCAGTTCTACCGGGGAGCTATATGGCTACACCTTC; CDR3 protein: CASSSTGELYGYTF
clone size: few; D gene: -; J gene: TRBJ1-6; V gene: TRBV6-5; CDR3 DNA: TGTGCCAGCAGGAGGGGGAGGGATAATTCACCCCTCCACTTT; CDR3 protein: CASRRGRDNSPLHF
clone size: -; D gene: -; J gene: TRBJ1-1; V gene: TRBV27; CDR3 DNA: TGTGCCAGCAGTTTATCTCGGGGGGCGGACACTGAAGCTTTCTTT; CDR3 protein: CASSLSRGADTEAFF